There are many counts of the clone carrying this TCR beta chain. As yet, its antigen is unknown. This sample is part of a study of regulatory T cells in long-lasting Graves disease. About the study: For under 3 months, newly diagnosed Graves' patients had been taking antithyroid drugs.

Study results and caveats: Those with persistent disease had in common more public clonotypes (more than 2,500) than new patients (approximately 890).

Germline V gene sequence: CDR1 DFQATT, CDR2 SNEGSKA (reference sequence). The CDR3 runs to 12 residues. The germline V and J ends were trimmed by 5 bases and 4 bases, with 11 bases remaining between them. Noted time point: newly diagnosed GD, antithyroid drugs for less than 3 months. PBMC-extracted RNA yielded the TCR library. Libraries of TCR beta came from iRepertoire HTBI primers plus Arm-PCR of CDR3 regions. One entry per CDR3 protein, called by TCRdb with MiXCR from the multiplex PCR reads. The table records 200,000 to 250,000 distinct CDR3 sequences, roughly a fifth of them present only once. The same specimen was also included in a second study, on T cells in Graves' hyperthyroidism and ophthalmopathy.

J is TRBJ2-5 and V is TRBV20-1; the D gene is possibly TRBD2 (6 bases). The receptor was derived from a woman between 25 and 40 years old with Graves disease. Material: peripheral blood mononuclear cells (PBMCs), obtained at new diagnosis, from a patient treated with antithyroid drugs. The DNA of the CDR3 is TGCAGTGCTCGGGACTTGGGAGAGACCCAGTACTTC. Translation: CSARDLGETQYF.